One and the same sample provided the 26 T cell receptor beta chains below, sequenced in a study of T cells generated in artificial thymic organoids. Reverse primers in the TRAC or TRBC constant regions drove separate semi-nested PCRs for TCRalpha and TCRbeta. TCRdb re-derived calls from the 5' RACE reads in MiXCR, one entry per CDR3 protein. The repertoire includes about 5,600 distinct CDR3 sequences, over 30% of them detected once, and approximately 2.4% sits in the top ten. Sequencing was done on a sample of naive CD8+ T cells from blood. Stated subset: CD3+TCRalphabeta+CD8SP T cells; for blood, CD45RO-CCR7+ naive CD8+ T cells. The receptors stem from a human donor who gave cord blood stem cells for thymic organoid culture, a cardiac surgery patient who gave postnatal thymus, or a blood donor (not recorded which).

CDR3 nucleotide sequence: TGTGCCAGCAGTTACGGTAACTGGGGCAGTGAGCAGTTCTTC. Translation gives CASSYGNWGSEQFF. The V call is TRBV6-5, the J call TRBJ2-1; a weak D match, TRBD1 (5 bases). CDR3 size: 14 residues. CDR1 is MNHEY and CDR2 is SVGAGI in the germline V gene. V was cut by 2 bases and J by 9 bases, with 14 bases left in between.

J is TRBJ1-1 and V is TRBV29-1, with D hard to call. The CDR3 extends over 11 amino acids. Trimming took 2 bases from V and 1 from J, leaving 2 bases between them. The germline V gene has CDR1 SQVTM and CDR2 ANQGSEA. DNA for the CDR3: TGCAGCGTTGAACGGAACACTGAAGCTTTCTTT. Amino acids: CSVERNTEAFF.

This clonotype rates as medium-sized. The J gene is TRBJ1-1, the V gene TRBV6-4; D is ambiguous. Trimming took off 4 bases at V and 0 bases at J, with 15 bases between the two ends. Per the germline V gene, CDR1 is MRHNA and CDR2 is SNTAGT. CDR3 length equals 16 residues. CDR3 nucleotide sequence: TGTGCCAGCAGTGTGAAGTTTGACCCCATGAACACTGAAGCTTTCTTT. It yields the protein CASSVKFDPMNTEAFF.

V is TRBV28 and J is TRBJ2-2, with D maybe TRBD1 (6 bases). The germline V gene has CDR1 MDHEN and CDR2 SYDVKM. V lost 5 bases and J lost 0, with 10 bases in between. The CDR3 covers 15 residues. Written as DNA, the CDR3 is TGTGCCAGCAGTCAAAGGACAGCGAACACCGGGGAGCTGTTTTTT. As protein: CASSQRTANTGELFF.

This clonotype occurred a few times. This sequence joins TRBV5-1 and TRBJ2-3, with D maybe TRBD2 (6 bases). Trimming took 3 bases from V and 5 from J, leaving 19 bases between them. The CDR3 is 16 amino acids. Germline loops: CDR1 SGHRS, CDR2 YFSETQ. The chain's CDR3 is CASSSWGVLGVDTQYF. CDR3 sequence (DNA): TGCGCCAGCAGCTCCTGGGGGGTCCTCGGCGTAGATACGCAGTATTTT.

This clonotype is labeled medium-sized. The chain combines TRBV28 with TRBJ2-7; the D is unclear. This CDR3 has 14 residues. V was shortened by 1 base and J by 3 bases, with 10 bases between the two germline ends. The germline V gene has CDR1 MDHEN and CDR2 SYDVKM. CDR3 in amino acids: CASSLFDWVYEQYF. The CDR3 DNA is TGTGCCAGCAGTTTATTCGACTGGGTCTACGAGCAGTACTTC.

This clonotype occurred a few times. The chain joins TRBV9 to TRBJ1-4, with a weak D call TRBD1 (6 bases). Germline V lookup: CDR1 SGDLS, CDR2 YYNGEE. The CDR3 covers 15 residues. Deletions cut 1 base from V and 5 bases from J, with 12 bases between. This CDR3 is CASSVYWTENEKLFF. In nucleotides, the CDR3 is TGTGCCAGCAGCGTATATTGGACAGAGAATGAAAAACTGTTTTTT.

In this sample, this clonotype turned up a few times. The V call is TRBV7-2, the J call TRBJ2-7, with D tentatively TRBD1 (6 bases). V lost 3 bases, J lost 2 bases, and 8 bases lay in between. The CDR3 runs 13 residues. Germline CDR1 is SGHTA and CDR2 is FQGNSA. The CDR3 DNA follows: TGTGCCAGCAGCTTCACAGGGACCTACGAGCAGTACTTC. It encodes CASSFTGTYEQYF.

This clonotype was seen only once. The chain joins TRBV12-3 or TRBV12-4 to TRBJ2-1, with D unclear. The CDR3 extends over 14 amino acids. Trimming shortened V by 1 base and J by 8 bases, and 12 bases separated the two germline ends. CDR3 bases: TGTGCCAGCAGTTTAGGGCATTCTTTGGATGAGCAGTTCTTC. This codes for CASSLGHSLDEQFF.

The chain employs TRBV3-1 and TRBJ1-4; no clear D. The CDR3 has 15 residues. Per the germline V gene, CDR1 is LGHDT and CDR2 is YNNKEL (reference sequence). Trimming left V 3 bases short and J 0 bases short, with 8 bases between. CDR3 nucleotides: TGTGCCAGCAGCCAGACAATTTCAACTAATGAAAAACTGTTTTTT. As protein: CASSQTISTNEKLFF.

This clonotype is classed as medium-sized (0.01 to 0.1%). The rearrangement uses TRBV20-1 and TRBJ2-1; TRBD2 aligns across 9 bases. Losses at the gene ends were 7 bases for V and 5 bases for J; bases not matched to a gene: 9. CDR3 size: 14 residues. Germline V lookup: CDR1 DFQATT, CDR2 SNEGSKA (reference sequence). CDR3 in amino acids: CSGSRLAVHNEQFF. In DNA, the CDR3 is TGCAGTGGTTCCAGACTAGCGGTCCACAATGAGCAGTTCTTC.

J is TRBJ2-1 and V is TRBV29-1; D perhaps matches TRBD2 (6 bases). Trimming shortened V by 1 base and J by 0 bases, and 19 bases separated the two germline ends. Germline CDR1 SQVTM, CDR2 ANQGSEA. The CDR3 covers 18 residues. Written as DNA, the CDR3 is TGCAGCGTTGAAGGTGTCTCTGCTGGCGGGGTCTCCTACAATGAGCAGTTCTTC. This gives the protein CSVEGVSAGGVSYNEQFF.

The V and J genes are TRBV20-1 and TRBJ2-2; TRBD1 matches at 8 bases. The trim removed 6 bases at V and 1 base at J, leaving 1 base unmatched. The CDR3 extends over 13 amino acids. Germline CDR1 reads DFQATT; CDR2 reads SNEGSKA (reference sequence). The CDR3 region has the DNA TGCAGTGCCGGGACAGGGAACACCGGGGAGCTGTTTTTT. Translating it yields CSAGTGNTGELFF.

A single count supports this clonotype. One junction end disagrees with the germline gene, perhaps due to a read error. V gene TRBV7-2 combines with J gene TRBJ1-2; unclear D gene. The germline CDR1 and CDR2 sequences are SGHTA and FQGNSA. The CDR3 totals 16 residues. This CDR3 is CASSVAYHTENYGYTF. In nucleotides, the CDR3 is TGTGCCAGCAGCGTAGCTTATCATACTGAGAACTATGGCTACACCTTC.

The gene calls are TRBV4-1 and TRBJ1-1; no clear D gene. The CDR3 is made up of 13 amino acids. CDR1 is MGHRA, CDR2 YSYEKL, per germline. Between the trimmed V and J ends, which lost 2 bases and 6 bases, there was a span of 10 bases. CDR3 sequence reads: CASSQLSGAEAFF. For the CDR3, the DNA is TGCGCCAGCAGCCAATTATCGGGTGCTGAAGCTTTCTTT.

V usage is TRBV4-1 and J usage is TRBJ2-7, with D uncertain. Germline V CDR1 and CDR2: MGHRA, YSYEKL. With 0 bases removed from V and 2 bases from J, the gap between germline ends came to 14 bases. There are 16 residues in the CDR3. CDR3 DNA sequence: TGCGCCAGCAGCCAAGATGACACCGAGATCGCCTACGAGCAGTACTTC. As protein: CASSQDDTEIAYEQYF.

The chain has TRBV12-3 or TRBV12-4 and TRBJ2-7, with 7 bases matching TRBD2. The ends lost 4 bases at V and 2 bases at J; junction bases unmatched: 8. This CDR3 has 15 amino acids. CDR3 DNA sequence: TGTGCCAGCAGTTCCCTAGCGGCAGAGACCTACGAGCAGTACTTC. As protein: CASSSLAAETYEQYF.

The genes are TRBV7-9 and TRBJ2-1; TRBD2 agrees at 11 bases. The CDR3 runs to 16 residues. Germline values: CDR1 SEHNR, CDR2 FQNEAQ (reference sequence). Trimming removed 5 bases from V and 2 bases from J; junction bases left unmatched: 5. As DNA, the CDR3 is TGTGCCAGCAGCCGGACGACTAGCGGGACCTACAATGAGCAGTTCTTC. The encoded protein is CASSRTTSGTYNEQFF.

In this sample, this clonotype is medium-sized (0.01 to 0.1%). V and J are TRBV3-1 and TRBJ1-4, with 8 bases lining up with TRBD1. CDR3 length: 17 residues. Germline V lookup: CDR1 LGHDT, CDR2 YNNKEL (reference sequence). Germline trimming cut 2 bases from V and 5 bases from J; bases unmatched to any gene: 10. The CDR3: CASSQSPDRGPNEKLFF. The CDR3 coding sequence is TGTGCCAGCAGCCAAAGTCCCGACAGGGGCCCCAATGAAAAACTGTTTTTT.

For this clonotype: A much larger clonotype is one base distant, so this may be a read error. The chain links TRBV12-3 or TRBV12-4 to TRBJ1-2; D might be TRBD1 (5 bases). The CDR3 contains 14 residues. CDR3 DNA sequence: TGTGCCGGCAGTTTTACCCAGGGTAACTATGGCTACACCTTC. This gives the protein CAGSFTQGNYGYTF.

Points on this clonotype: A much larger clone differs by one base, so this may be a read error. CDR3 sequence reads: CASSQRTSESCEQYF. The CDR3 nucleotides read TGCGCCAGCAGCCAGCGGACTAGCGAGTCCTGCGAGCAGTACTTC. The rearrangement uses TRBV4-1 and TRBJ2-7; 9 bases match TRBD2. Looked up from germline, CDR1 is MGHRA and CDR2 is YSYEKL. The CDR3 runs to 15 residues.

The rearrangement joins TRBV5-1 to TRBJ1-2; weak D call: TRBD1 (5 bases). Germline CDR1 is SGHRS and CDR2 is YFSETQ. Trimming pared 0 bases from V and 5 bases from J, leaving 17 bases between. The CDR3 extends over 16 amino acids. Written as DNA, the CDR3 is TGCGCCAGCAGCTTGGAACCTCAGGGCAGGTTTTATGGCTACACCTTC. Translating it yields CASSLEPQGRFYGYTF.

This clonotype was picked up a small number of times. The V and J genes are TRBV27 and TRBJ2-7; a weak D match, TRBD1 (6 bases). Trimming cost V 2 bases and J 3 bases, with 11 bases left between them. This CDR3 has 14 residues. Germline-derived CDR1 and CDR2 are MNHEY and SMNVEV (reference sequence). The CDR3 DNA sequence: TGTGCCAGCAGTTTAGGGGGCCCTTACTACGAGCAGTACTTC. Translation gives CASSLGGPYYEQYF.

This clonotype was counted between two and nine times. The chain joins TRBV10-3 to TRBJ2-3; TRBD2 agrees at 9 bases. The CDR3 loop spans 15 amino acids. Germline V CDR1 and CDR2: ENHRY, SYGVKD. V lost 7 bases, J lost 1 base, and 6 bases stayed unmatched. The CDR3 region is CAINDPSGGTDTQYF. CDR3 DNA: TGTGCCATCAACGACCCTAGCGGGGGCACAGATACGCAGTATTTT.

The V gene is TRBV27, the J gene TRBJ2-1; D unresolved. Trimming removed 7 bases from V and 0 bases from J, with 19 bases in between. There are 17 residues in the CDR3. Germline V gene sequence: CDR1 MNHEY, CDR2 SMNVEV (reference sequence). Here the CDR3 reads CASTSLLALGSYNEQFF. The CDR3 DNA sequence: TGTGCCAGCACTTCCTTATTGGCGCTGGGCTCCTACAATGAGCAGTTCTTC.

The DNA of the CDR3 is TGCAGTGCAAGGACAGGCGTCACCTACGAGCAGTACTTC. It yields the protein CSARTGVTYEQYF. V gene TRBV20-1 combines with J gene TRBJ2-7; 7 bases are shared with TRBD1. The V gene end was trimmed by 6 bases and the J gene end by 2 bases; junction bases not matched to a gene: 7. This CDR3 contains 13 residues. Germline CDR1 DFQATT, CDR2 SNEGSKA (reference sequence).